The 28 T cell receptor beta chains below all came from one sample that was sequenced in a study of T cells in localized non-small cell lung cancer. Sequenced by immunoSEQ multiplex PCR; TCRdb stores in-frame clones only, minus some. The sample gives over a thousand clones, about 24% of which show up once; 9.9% is in the top ten. The sample here was lung tumor tissue, taken before any cancer treatment. These receptor sequences come from a man aged 40 to 70 with stage I squamous cell lung carcinoma.

V is TRBV18 and J is TRBJ1-6; 7 positions match TRBD1. The CDR3 sequence is 16 residues long. Trimming removed 2 bases from V and 9 bases from J; junction bases left unmatched: 10. CDR1 and CDR2 (germline): KGHSH, LQKENI. The CDR3 coding sequence is TGTGCCAGCTCACCAAAAGACTCAGGGGGTGGTTCACCCCTCCACTTT. Translating it yields CASSPKDSGGGSPLHF.

The sample holds a few counts of this clone. The V and J genes are TRBV6-8 and TRBJ2-1; TRBD2 matches at 13 bases. The length of the CDR3 is 15 residues. V dropped 5 bases and J dropped 6; count of bases not matched to a gene: 4. Germline CDR1 and CDR2: MNHGY and SAAAGT. The CDR3 region has the DNA TGTGCCAGCAGTCCCGGGACTAGCGGGACCAATGAGCAGTTCTTC. Protein sequence: CASSPGTSGTNEQFF.

This clone occurred a few times. CDR3 residues: CASTRDTSYGYTF. The CDR3 nucleotides are TGTGCCAGTACTCGAGACACCTCCTATGGCTACACCTTC. This rearrangement joins TRBV19 to TRBJ1-2; D is undetermined. Germline CDR1 and CDR2: LNHDA and SQIVND (reference sequence). V was pared by 7 bases and J by 4 bases, with 13 bases between. The CDR3 is 13 amino acids.

This clone has a handful of counts. The rearrangement links TRBV11-3 to TRBJ1-3, with unresolved D. This CDR3 has 15 amino acids. Germline V gives CDR1 SGHNT, CDR2 YENEEA. The V and J ends lost 5 bases and 0 bases respectively, with 11 bases between them. Here the CDR3 reads CASSAQAASGNTIYF. CDR3 bases: TGTGCCAGCAGCGCCCAGGCAGCCTCTGGAAACACCATATATTTT.

V and J are TRBV18 and TRBJ1-2; D is perhaps TRBD1 (5 bases). CDR1 and CDR2 (germline): KGHSH, LQKENI. With 6 bases removed from V and 2 bases from J, the gap between germline ends came to 13 bases. The CDR3 runs 14 residues. The CDR3 loop reads CASSPGLRNYGYTF. The CDR3 DNA follows: TGTGCCAGCTCGCCGGGACTGAGGAACTATGGCTACACCTTC. The entire variable domain, with the rest obtained from reference TRBV18 and TRBJ1-2, is as follows: NAGVMQNPRHLVRRRGQEARLRCSPMKGHSHVYWYRQLPEEGLKFMVYLQKENIIDESGMPKERFSAEFPKEGPSILRIQQVVRGDSAAYFCASSPGLRNYGYTFGSGTRLTVV.

This clone was found a few times. The V and J genes are TRBV11-3 and TRBJ1-4; D gene unclear. V gave up 5 bases and J gave up 0 bases, with 16 bases separating them. The CDR3 totals 17 residues. CDR1 is SGHNT, CDR2 YENEEA, per germline. Here the CDR3 reads CASSPYAPSTTNEKLFF. The CDR3 DNA reads as TGTGCCAGCAGCCCCTATGCCCCAAGCACAACTAATGAAAAACTGTTTTTT.

The V gene is TRBV28, the J gene TRBJ2-3; D may be TRBD2 (7 bases). Germline CDR1 MDHEN, CDR2 SYDVKM. The V end was cut by 5 bases, the J end by 5 bases, with 23 bases between. There are 17 residues in the CDR3. The CDR3 coding sequence is TGTGCCAGCAGTCCCCCGGCGGCGGGGGCCGAGAAAGATACGCAGTATTTT. Translation: CASSPPAAGAEKDTQYF.

The V and J genes are TRBV29-1 and TRBJ2-7, with a weak D call TRBD2 (6 bases). This CDR3 has 14 residues. V lost 2 bases and J 0 bases, leaving 11 bases between the germline ends. The germline V gene has CDR1 SQVTM and CDR2 ANQGSEA. CDR3 sequence: CSVELAKSSYEQYF. DNA of the CDR3: TGCAGCGTTGAACTAGCGAAGAGCTCCTACGAGCAGTACTTC.

By sample share, this clone is medium-sized. The chain employs TRBV11-3 and TRBJ1-1; a possible D gene is TRBD1 (6 bases). V lost 7 bases and J lost 5, with 17 bases in between. This CDR3 has 14 residues. The V gene's germline CDR1 is SGHNT and CDR2 YENEEA. This CDR3 reads CASKMPGVNTEAFF. In DNA form, the CDR3 reads TGTGCCAGCAAGATGCCAGGGGTAAATACTGAAGCTTTCTTT.

In its sample, this clone was seen a few times. This chain's CDR3 is CAWWNRVGGYTF. The CDR3 DNA reads TGTGCCTGGTGGAACAGGGTCGGTGGCTACACCTTC. The chain employs TRBV30 and TRBJ1-2; a weak D match, TRBD1 (6 bases). V was clipped by 5 bases and J by 7 bases, with 14 bases between them. The germline gives CDR1 GTSNPN, CDR2 SVGIG (reference sequence). The CDR3 is 12 residues long.

V and J are TRBV19 and TRBJ2-7; 10 bases are shared with TRBD1. The V gene's germline CDR1 is LNHDA and CDR2 SQIVND (reference sequence). After removal of 5 bases from V and 10 bases from J, the junction contained 14 bases not matched to a gene. This CDR3 has 15 residues. The CDR3 sequence is CASSPLPGTGVKQYF. CDR3 nucleotide sequence: TGTGCCAGTAGTCCCCTACCCGGGACAGGGGTAAAACAGTACTTC.

The gene calls are TRBV9 and TRBJ1-3, with D unclear. Trimming removed 3 bases from V and 4 bases from J, with 14 bases in between. The CDR3 has 15 amino acids. CDR1 SGDLS and CDR2 YYNGEE come from the germline V gene. Written as DNA, the CDR3 is TGTGCCAGCAGCGCAAGGCGGGTAGGGGGAAACACCATATATTTT. Translation gives CASSARRVGGNTIYF.

This clone showed up just a few times. V gene TRBV11-3 combines with J gene TRBJ2-3; 12 bases line up with TRBD2. Per germline, CDR1 SGHNT and CDR2 YENEEA. This CDR3 has 16 amino acids. Losses at the gene ends were 5 bases for V and 1 base for J; bases not matched to a gene: 4. CDR3: CASSDRLAGGTDTQYF. The CDR3 DNA follows: TGTGCCAGCAGCGACCGACTAGCGGGGGGCACAGATACGCAGTATTTT.

The genes are TRBV19 and TRBJ1-2; 10 nucleotides agree with TRBD1. The germline gives CDR1 LNHDA, CDR2 SQIVND (reference sequence). The junction had 15 bases not matched to a gene; V was cut back by 3 bases and J by 8 bases. The CDR3 is made up of 17 amino acids. In nucleotides, the CDR3 is TGTGCCAGTAGTATTAACCCCGGGACAGGGGTGATTGGCGGCTACACCTTC. It yields the protein CASSINPGTGVIGGYTF.

The rearrangement links TRBV19 to TRBJ1-4, with D perhaps TRBD1 (6 bases). The CDR3 is 16 residues long. Per the germline V gene, CDR1 is LNHDA and CDR2 is SQIVND (reference sequence). The V and J ends lost 4 bases and 4 bases respectively, with 16 bases between them. The CDR3 coding sequence is TGTGCCAGTAGTAGCTACGACAGGATGATTAATGAAAAACTGTTTTTT. This encodes CASSSYDRMINEKLFF.

J is TRBJ2-1 and V is TRBV9, with 11 positions matching TRBD2. The CDR3 is 15 amino acids. Germline values: CDR1 SGDLS, CDR2 YYNGEE. J lost 3 bases, V lost 5 bases, and 4 bases had no gene match. Here the CDR3 reads CASRKGTSGYNEQFF. The CDR3 nucleotides are TGTGCCAGCAGAAAGGGGACTAGCGGCTACAATGAGCAGTTCTTC.

This clone turned up a few times. The V gene is TRBV9, the J gene TRBJ1-3, with 7 bases fitting TRBD1. Per the germline V gene, CDR1 is SGDLS and CDR2 is YYNGEE. The CDR3 is made up of 12 amino acids. The CDR3 coding sequence is TGTGTCAAACAGGGGCTGGGAAACACCATATATTTT. Translated, it gives CVKQGLGNTIYF.

This chain uses TRBV6-8 with TRBJ2-2, with 10 bases identical to TRBD2. J was trimmed by 3 bases and V by 2 bases; bases with no gene match: 3. This CDR3 contains 16 residues. Germline CDR1 and CDR2: MNHGY and SAAAGT. CDR3 in amino acids: CASSYAAGGDTGELFF. The CDR3 DNA is TGTGCCAGCAGTTACGCAGCGGGAGGGGACACCGGGGAGCTGTTTTTT.

This clone showed up just a few times. The chain uses TRBV29-1 and TRBJ1-1, with 8 bases matching TRBD1. J was trimmed by 1 base and V by 5 bases; bases with no gene match: 3. The CDR3 runs 13 residues. CDR1 is SQVTM, CDR2 ANQGSEA, per germline. The chain's CDR3 is CSVLGQGNTEAFF. CDR3 DNA: TGCAGCGTTTTAGGACAGGGGAACACTGAAGCTTTCTTT.

This clone was seen more than once but under ten times. The CDR3 DNA reads as TGTGCCAGCAGTTACTCTGATCCGACCCTTCTCTTGTCAGATACGCAGTATTTT. This encodes CASSYSDPTLLLSDTQYF. J is TRBJ2-3 and V is TRBV6-8; D not certain. Trimming cost V 0 bases and J 4 bases, with 20 bases left between them. Germline CDR1 and CDR2: MNHGY and SAAAGT. This CDR3 contains 18 residues.

This clone ranks as large (0.1 to 1%). The genes are TRBV6-8 and TRBJ1-4; possible D gene TRBD1, 6 bases. The germline V and J ends were trimmed by 6 bases and 8 bases, with 19 bases remaining between them. Germline CDR1 reads MNHGY; CDR2 reads SAAAGT. This CDR3 region has 15 residues. CDR3 bases: TGTGCCAGCAGCACGAGGGGGACGGAGGAGGAAAAACTGTTTTTT. The encoded protein is CASSTRGTEEEKLFF.

This clone has a handful of counts. The chain couples TRBV5-1 to TRBJ2-5, with TRBD2 identical over 8 bases. CDR3 length: 14 residues. V lost 3 bases, J lost 4 bases, and 5 bases stayed unmatched. Germline V lookup: CDR1 SGHRS, CDR2 YFSETQ. The CDR3 region has the DNA TGCGCCAGCAGCTCCGGGAGGGCAGGAGAGACCCAGTACTTC. Amino acid sequence: CASSSGRAGETQYF.

The rearrangement joins TRBV28 to TRBJ2-7; TRBD2 aligns across 13 bases. This CDR3 has 16 residues. Trimming removed 8 bases from V and 0 bases from J; junction bases left unmatched: 7. Per germline, CDR1 MDHEN and CDR2 SYDVKM. DNA of the CDR3: TGTGCCAGCGGACTAGCGGGAGTTCACAGCTCCTACGAGCAGTACTTC. As protein: CASGLAGVHSSYEQYF.

By its share, this clone is large. This chain links TRBV14 with TRBJ2-1, with D uncertain. Per the germline V gene, CDR1 is SGHDN and CDR2 is FVKESK. V was clipped by 4 bases and J by 9 bases, with 10 bases between them. CDR3 size: 12 residues. In DNA form, the CDR3 reads TGTGCCAGCAGCCCCATAATGGGTGAGCAGTTCTTC. As protein: CASSPIMGEQFF. Using reference TRBV14 and TRBJ2-1 for the parts outside the CDR3, the full variable domain is EAGVTQFPSHSVIEKGQTVTLRCDPISGHDNLYWYRRVMGKEIKFLLHFVKESKQDESGMPNNRFLAERTGGTYSTLKVQPAELEDSGVYFCASSPIMGEQFFGPGTRLTVL.

The genes are TRBV19 and TRBJ2-6; D might be TRBD1 or TRBD2, each matching 6 bases. Germline V gene data show CDR1 as LNHDA and CDR2 as SQIVND (reference sequence). The CDR3 has 20 residues. With 1 base removed from V and 0 bases from J, the gap between germline ends came to 19 bases. The DNA of the CDR3 is TGTGCCAGTAGTATAGGTGATCTGGGGGCCGGGGGCTCTGGGGCCAACGTCCTGACTTTC. This sequence encodes CASSIGDLGAGGSGANVLTF. The entire variable domain, with the rest obtained from reference TRBV19 and TRBJ2-6, is as follows: DGGITQSPKYLFRKEGQNVTLSCEQNLNHDAMYWYRQDPGQGLRLIYYSQIVNDFQKGDIAEGYSVSREKKESFPLTVTSAQKNPTAFYLCASSIGDLGAGGSGANVLTFGAGSRLTVL.

The CDR3 protein is CASSPGQGFYGYTF. The CDR3 DNA is TGTGCCAGCTCACCGGGACAGGGTTTCTATGGCTACACCTTC. The chain has TRBV18 and TRBJ1-2, with 9 bases identical to TRBD1. V trimming: 3 bases; J trimming: 4 bases; junction bases outside the gene matches: 3. The CDR3 totals 14 residues. Germline V gene lookup returns CDR1 KGHSH and CDR2 LQKENI. The full variable domain, completed using reference TRBV18 and TRBJ1-2, is NAGVMQNPRHLVRRRGQEARLRCSPMKGHSHVYWYRQLPEEGLKFMVYLQKENIIDESGMPKERFSAEFPKEGPSILRIQQVVRGDSAAYFCASSPGQGFYGYTFGSGTRLTVV.

The rearrangement joins TRBV19 to TRBJ1-4, with unresolved D. The CDR3 spans 17 residues. V shed 7 bases and J shed 5 bases, with 23 bases lying between them. Germline V gene sequence: CDR1 LNHDA, CDR2 SQIVND (reference sequence). The CDR3 sequence is CASNSGVPRAGNEKLFF. In nucleotides, the CDR3 is TGTGCCAGTAACTCCGGAGTACCGCGGGCGGGAAATGAAAAACTGTTTTTT.

In its sample, this clone was seen a few times. This rearrangement joins TRBV11-3 to TRBJ2-2; weak D call: TRBD2 (6 bases). V lost 5 bases and J 1 base, leaving 11 bases between the germline ends. Germline V gives CDR1 SGHNT, CDR2 YENEEA. The CDR3 runs 15 residues. As DNA, the CDR3 is TGTGCCAGCAGCCCCCGGGGAGGGAACACCGGGGAGCTGTTTTTT. Amino acid sequence: CASSPRGGNTGELFF.